These 10 T cell receptor beta chains came from one sample sequenced in a study of blood T cell repertoires in COVID-19. This table comes from immunoSEQ multiplex PCR, and its TCRdb copy is limited to in-frame clones, with some not included. The sample shows about 360,000 clones, 75% to 90% of them seen only once. Sequenced sample: peripheral blood. These TCRs come from a woman in her sixties with COVID-19, enrolled during active disease.

V and J are TRBV11-1 and TRBJ1-1; tentative D call: TRBD1 (6 bases). CDR3 length: 13 residues. Germline assignment: CDR1 SGHAT and CDR2 FQDESV (reference sequence). Trimming took off 2 bases at V and 3 bases at J, with 7 bases between the two ends. The CDR3 DNA reads TGTGCCAGCAGCTTATCAGGGGACACTGAAGCTTTCTTT. This codes for CASSLSGDTEAFF.

The CDR3 coding sequence is TGCGCCAGCAGGATGGCAGGTGCGGAGACCCAGTACTTC. Translated, it gives CASRMAGAETQYF. The gene calls are TRBV5-1 and TRBJ2-5, with D unclear. The CDR3 runs to 13 residues. The V end lost 5 bases, the J end lost 5 bases, and 13 bases lay between the germline ends. CDR1 and CDR2 (germline): SGHRS, YFSETQ. The variable domain in full, with the rest retrieved from reference TRBV5-1 and TRBJ2-5, is KAGVTQTPRYLIKTRGQQVTLSCSPISGHRSVSWYQQTPGQGLQFLFEYFSETQRNKGNFPGRFSGRQFSNSRSEMNVSTLELGDSALYLCASRMAGAETQYFGPGTRLLVL.

The genes are TRBV18 and TRBJ1-5; TRBD1 matches 9 bases. Germline loops: CDR1 KGHSH, CDR2 LQKENI. V was pared by 4 bases and J by 8 bases, with 12 bases of the junction left unmatched. This CDR3 contains 16 residues. CDR3: CASSRNRDRVPEPQHF. CDR3 nucleotide sequence: TGTGCCAGCTCACGCAACCGGGACAGGGTTCCGGAGCCCCAGCATTTT.

This clone was seen a single time. The chain carries TRBV15 and TRBJ2-7; 10 bases map to TRBD1. The V segment lost 0 bases and the J segment 6 bases; nucleotides outside the gene matches: 14. CDR3 length: 18 amino acids. Germline V gives CDR1 LNHNV, CDR2 YYDKDF (reference sequence). CDR3 sequence reads: CATSRDRMWGQGMGEQYF. DNA of the CDR3: TGTGCCACCAGCAGAGATAGGATGTGGGGACAGGGGATGGGCGAGCAGTACTTC.

The CDR3 region has the DNA TGTGCTAGTGGTTCCAGGACAGGGGCTGGCGAGACCCAGTACTTC. It codes for CASGSRTGAGETQYF. This sequence joins TRBV12-5 and TRBJ2-5; 9 bases line up with TRBD1. The CDR3 is made up of 15 amino acids. V dropped 4 bases and J dropped 5; count of bases not matched to a gene: 8. Germline assignment: CDR1 LGHNT and CDR2 FRNRAP.

This clone was seen only a few times. V usage is TRBV5-1 and J usage is TRBJ2-3; possible D gene TRBD2, 6 bases. From germline, CDR1 is SGHRS and CDR2 YFSETQ. There are 16 residues in the CDR3. Trimming left V 0 bases short and J 6 bases short, with 17 bases between. The CDR3: CASSLGLVGAHDTQYF. The CDR3 DNA is TGCGCCAGCAGCTTGGGACTAGTTGGGGCCCACGATACGCAGTATTTT.

This clone was observed a few times. The chain has TRBV11-2 and TRBJ2-2, with D perhaps matching TRBD2 (6 bases). The CDR3 is 16 amino acids. Germline V gene sequence: CDR1 SGHAT, CDR2 FQNNGV. V lost 5 bases and J 0 bases, leaving 13 bases between the germline ends. DNA of the CDR3: TGTGCCAGCAGCCCTGGGGGAGGCTCGAACACCGGGGAGCTGTTTTTT. Translated: CASSPGGGSNTGELFF.

The V call is TRBV30, the J call TRBJ2-3; a weak D match, TRBD1 (5 bases). The germline gives CDR1 GTSNPN, CDR2 SVGIG (reference sequence). The CDR3 contains 13 residues. V was cut by 5 bases and J by 0 bases, with 9 bases left in between. CDR3 in amino acids: CAWGASSTDTQYF. CDR3 DNA: TGTGCCTGGGGGGCCTCTAGCACAGATACGCAGTATTTT.

V is TRBV5-1 and J is TRBJ1-6, with D perhaps matching TRBD1 (6 bases). The V gene lost 0 bases and the J gene lost 10 bases, with 17 bases spanning the gap. CDR1 and CDR2 (germline): SGHRS, YFSETQ. This CDR3 spans 16 amino acids. CDR3 in amino acids: CASSLANRAAKSPLHF. DNA of the CDR3: TGCGCCAGCAGCTTGGCTAACAGGGCGGCGAAATCACCCCTCCACTTT.

This chain connects TRBV5-8 to TRBJ1-5; D is possibly TRBD1 (6 bases). This CDR3 is built from 13 residues. Germline loops: CDR1 SGHTS, CDR2 YDEGEE. Trimming left V 3 bases short and J 7 bases short, with 11 bases between. This chain's CDR3 is CASSSTGWQPQHF. The CDR3 nucleotides are TGTGCCAGCAGCTCAACAGGGTGGCAGCCCCAGCATTTT.